Listed below are T cell receptor beta chains from one sample, sequenced in a study of blood T cell repertoires in COVID-19. TCRdb keeps only in-frame clones here, not all; method: immunoSEQ multiplex PCR. In the table there are 200,000 to 250,000 clones, 65% to 90% of which are singletons. The sequencing input was peripheral blood. These receptors were taken from a woman between 50 and 59 years old with acute or convalescent COVID-19. CDR3s include the opening cysteine and the closing phenylalanine or tryptophan. Each record gives: D gene, J gene, clone size, V gene, CDR3 protein, CDR3 DNA. D genes are given only for firm matches. Expanded clones get a size class; other rows say once, few or many, or leave the size out.

d_call: TRBD1
j_call: TRBJ1-2
clone_size: .
v_call: TRBV10-3
cdr3_aa: CAISESGQGFNYGYTF
cdr3_nt: TGTGCCATCAGTGAGTCGGGACAGGGATTCAACTATGGCTACACCTTC

d_call: TRBD1
j_call: TRBJ2-2
clone_size: .
v_call: TRBV19
cdr3_aa: CASSTGQGDTGELFF
cdr3_nt: TGTGCCAGTAGTACTGGACAGGGGGACACCGGGGAGCTGTTTTTT

d_call: TRBD1
j_call: TRBJ2-7
clone_size: .
v_call: TRBV27
cdr3_aa: CASSPQGSLPGEQYF
cdr3_nt: TGTGCCAGCAGTCCACAGGGGTCACTCCCGGGCGAGCAGTACTTC

d_call: .
j_call: TRBJ2-1
clone_size: .
v_call: TRBV11-2
cdr3_aa: CASSLEPRGEQFF
cdr3_nt: TGTGCCAGCAGCTTAGAGCCGCGGGGTGAGCAGTTCTTC

d_call: TRBD1
j_call: TRBJ2-5
clone_size: once
v_call: TRBV30
cdr3_aa: CAWSATTGGETQYF
cdr3_nt: TGTGCCTGGAGTGCAACGACAGGGGGAGAGACCCAGTACTTC

d_call: .
j_call: TRBJ2-7
clone_size: .
v_call: TRBV4-1
cdr3_aa: CASSQARTVTYYEQYF
cdr3_nt: TGCGCCAGCAGCCAAGCCCGGACAGTAACGTACTACGAGCAGTACTTC

d_call: .
j_call: TRBJ2-2
clone_size: .
v_call: TRBV9
cdr3_aa: CASSVRSGELFF
cdr3_nt: TGTGCCAGCAGCGTTCGGTCCGGGGAGCTGTTTTTT

d_call: TRBD2
j_call: TRBJ2-6
clone_size: .
v_call: TRBV7-9
cdr3_aa: CASTRGGTGANVLTF
cdr3_nt: TGTGCCAGCACCCGGGGGGGAACCGGGGCCAACGTCCTGACTTTC

d_call: .
j_call: TRBJ1-1
clone_size: .
v_call: TRBV5-1
cdr3_aa: CASSFLSDNTEAFF
cdr3_nt: TGCGCCAGCAGCTTCCTCAGCGATAACACTGAAGCTTTCTTT

d_call: TRBD1
j_call: TRBJ2-7
clone_size: .
v_call: TRBV19
cdr3_aa: CASSSGQEPYEQYF
cdr3_nt: TGTGCCAGTAGTTCGGGACAGGAACCTTACGAGCAGTACTTC

d_call: .
j_call: TRBJ1-2
clone_size: few
v_call: TRBV12-3/TRBV12-4
cdr3_aa: CASSQSYGYTF
cdr3_nt: TGTGCCAGCAGTCAGTCCTATGGCTACACCTTC

d_call: .
j_call: TRBJ2-6
clone_size: .
v_call: TRBV5-6
cdr3_aa: CASSLRWFSGSGANVLTF
cdr3_nt: TGTGCCAGCAGCCTCCGTTGGTTTTCGGGCTCTGGGGCCAACGTCCTGACTTTC

d_call: TRBD1
j_call: TRBJ2-2
clone_size: .
v_call: TRBV5-1
cdr3_aa: CASSSRQGDTGELFF
cdr3_nt: TGCGCCAGCAGCTCCCGACAGGGGGACACCGGGGAGCTGTTTTTT

d_call: TRBD1
j_call: TRBJ1-2
clone_size: .
v_call: TRBV24-1
cdr3_aa: CATSDAGTGANYGYTF
cdr3_nt: TGTGCCACCAGTGACGCCGGGACAGGGGCAAACTATGGCTACACCTTC

d_call: .
j_call: TRBJ2-7
clone_size: .
v_call: TRBV10-3
cdr3_aa: CAISDPRFPVEQYF
cdr3_nt: TGTGCCATCAGTGACCCACGGTTCCCTGTCGAGCAGTACTTC

d_call: .
j_call: TRBJ1-6
clone_size: .
v_call: TRBV5-4
cdr3_aa: CASSPGGPVTTYNSPLHF
cdr3_nt: TGTGCCAGCAGCCCGGGGGGTCCCGTCACGACCTATAATTCACCCCTCCACTTT

d_call: .
j_call: TRBJ2-7
clone_size: few
v_call: TRBV28
cdr3_aa: CASSLRVAGEQYF
cdr3_nt: TGTGCCAGCAGTCTCCGTGTGGCGGGAGAGCAGTACTTC

d_call: .
j_call: TRBJ1-1
clone_size: .
v_call: TRBV24-1
cdr3_aa: CATSENQGGEAFF
cdr3_nt: TGTGCCACCAGTGAGAATCAGGGTGGTGAAGCTTTCTTT

d_call: .
j_call: TRBJ2-3
clone_size: .
v_call: TRBV28
cdr3_aa: CASNTPDIYTDTQYF
cdr3_nt: TGTGCCAGCAACACCCCGGACATATACACAGATACGCAGTATTTT

d_call: .
j_call: TRBJ2-2
clone_size: .
v_call: TRBV5-5
cdr3_aa: CASSLGTSTGELFF
cdr3_nt: TGTGCCAGCAGCCTGGGAACTTCCACCGGGGAGCTGTTTTTT

d_call: .
j_call: TRBJ2-2
clone_size: .
v_call: TRBV28
cdr3_aa: CASIAGTRSTGELFF
cdr3_nt: TGTGCCAGCATTGCCGGGACTCGCAGCACCGGGGAGCTGTTTTTT

d_call: TRBD1
j_call: TRBJ1-5
clone_size: once
v_call: TRBV28
cdr3_aa: CASTSGGKGQPQHF
cdr3_nt: TGTGCCAGCACCTCAGGGGGTAAGGGACAGCCCCAGCATTTT

d_call: .
j_call: TRBJ2-2
clone_size: few
v_call: TRBV4-1
cdr3_aa: CASSLYELQFANTGELFF
cdr3_nt: TGCGCCAGCAGCCTTTACGAATTACAGTTCGCGAACACCGGGGAGCTGTTTTTT

d_call: TRBD1
j_call: TRBJ1-6
clone_size: .
v_call: TRBV7-2
cdr3_aa: CASSLRATGDSPLHF
cdr3_nt: TGTGCCAGCAGCTTACGCGCCACAGGGGATTCACCCCTCCACTTT

d_call: .
j_call: TRBJ1-1
clone_size: .
v_call: TRBV2
cdr3_aa: CASSATGLNTEAFF
cdr3_nt: TGTGCCAGCAGTGCAACGGGACTCAACACTGAAGCTTTCTTT

d_call: .
j_call: TRBJ2-1
clone_size: .
v_call: TRBV6-6
cdr3_aa: CASSYRSSRNNEQFF
cdr3_nt: TGTGCCAGCAGTTACCGGTCGTCTAGAAACAATGAGCAGTTCTTC

d_call: .
j_call: TRBJ2-1
clone_size: .
v_call: TRBV6-1
cdr3_aa: CASSDQGPYNEQFF
cdr3_nt: TGTGCCAGCAGTGACCAGGGCCCCTACAATGAGCAGTTCTTC

d_call: TRBD1
j_call: TRBJ1-1
clone_size: .
v_call: TRBV5-1
cdr3_aa: CASSTGQGRPNTEAFF
cdr3_nt: TGCGCCAGCAGCACGGGACAGGGGCGACCGAACACTGAAGCTTTCTTT